This is a list of T cell receptor beta chains from one sample in a study of cytomegalovirus exposure and HLA in healthy donors. Libraries were prepared by immunoSEQ multiplex PCR; TCRdb keeps only in-frame clonotypes and omits some of them. The data show about 120,000 clones, about 75% seen once. The sequenced sample was PBMCs. Every receptor here comes from a woman aged 40 to 50 in good health and CMV-seropositive. Both conserved end residues are part of each CDR3. A D gene is named only where the DNA matches it firmly. Where a row states a size, it is once, few, many or the class of an expanded clone; other rows omit it.

size,J,V,D,DNA,CDR3
-,TRBJ2-7,TRBV13,-,TGTGCCAGCAGCCCCTGGGGGCAGCGTGCAGGCTACGAGCAGTACTTC,CASSPWGQRAGYEQYF
-,TRBJ2-4,TRBV15,TRBD2,TGTGCCACCAGCAGCGAGCGGGGGGTTTTTTACATTCAGTACTTC,CATSSERGVFYIQYF
-,TRBJ2-7,TRBV10-3,TRBD1,TGTGCCATCACATCGGACAGGGGGCCCTACGAGCAGTACTTC,CAITSDRGPYEQYF
-,TRBJ1-1,TRBV27,TRBD1,TGTGCCAGCAGGCGGAAAGGGACAGGGACGCTGAACACTGAAGCTTTCTTT,CASRRKGTGTLNTEAFF
once,TRBJ1-5,TRBV2,TRBD1,TGTGCCAGCAGTGGGGGACAGGGAGGTCAGCCCCAGCATTTT,CASSGGQGGQPQHF
few,TRBJ1-4,TRBV4-1,-,TGCGCCAGCAGCCAAGATCGTCATTCCAGTGAAAAACTGTTTTTT,CASSQDRHSSEKLFF
-,TRBJ1-3,TRBV5-1,TRBD1,TGCGCCAGCGCAAACAGGGGAGGCTCTGGAAACACCATATATTTT,CASANRGGSGNTIYF
-,TRBJ1-4,TRBV10-3,-,TGTGCCATCAGTGACAGTAACAGGAATGAAAAACTGTTTTTT,CAISDSNRNEKLFF
-,TRBJ2-5,TRBV5-4,-,TGTGCCAGCTCCCCCGACGGACTCCAAGAGACCCAGTACTTC,CASSPDGLQETQYF
-,TRBJ1-6,TRBV5-1,-,TGCGCCAGCAGCTTGCTCCAGACGGGAAATTCACCCCTCCACTTT,CASSLLQTGNSPLHF
-,TRBJ2-2,TRBV4-1,-,TGCGCCAGCAGCCCTTCTTCGGCGGGACCCGGCACCGGGGAGCTGTTTTTT,CASSPSSAGPGTGELFF
-,TRBJ1-1,TRBV12-5,-,TGTGCTAGTGGTTTGGCCCAGACTGAAGCTTTCTTT,CASGLAQTEAFF
medium-sized,TRBJ2-5,TRBV9,-,TGTGCCAGCAGCGTAAGGAGGGGGGGACCTTTAGAAGAGACCCAGTACTTC,CASSVRRGGPLEETQYF
-,TRBJ2-3,TRBV30,TRBD1,TGTGCCTGGAGTTACCAGGGGGCAGATACGCAGTATTTT,CAWSYQGADTQYF
-,TRBJ2-2,TRBV10-2,-,TGCGCCAGCAAGTTCACGGAGATCAACACCGGGGAGCTGTTTTTT,CASKFTEINTGELFF
few,TRBJ1-1,TRBV5-4,-,TGTGCCAGCAGCGTGGGCAGGGGAGGGGACACTGAAGCTTTCTTT,CASSVGRGGDTEAFF
few,TRBJ1-4,TRBV4-1,-,TGCGCCAGCAGCCAAGGAGCTTTTTACGAAAAACTGTTTTTT,CASSQGAFYEKLFF
-,TRBJ2-2,TRBV5-1,TRBD2,TGCGCCAGCAGCTCCCCAGCGGGGGACACCGGGGAGCTGTTTTTT,CASSSPAGDTGELFF
-,TRBJ2-7,TRBV10-3,TRBD1,TGTGCCATCAGTGGGCCGAGGACAGGGGGCTTCTACGAGCAGTACTTC,CAISGPRTGGFYEQYF
few,TRBJ1-4,TRBV27,TRBD1,TGTGCCAGCAGCAGACAGGGGGCGCCCCAGGGCCGAACTAATGAAAAACTGTTTTTT,CASSRQGAPQGRTNEKLFF
-,TRBJ1-4,TRBV5-1,-,TGCGCCAGCAGCCCCAGGGCATGGACTAATGAAAAACTGTTTTTT,CASSPRAWTNEKLFF
-,TRBJ1-1,TRBV30,-,TGTGCCTGGAGTAAGAACAGTGTAACCACTGAAGCTTTCTTT,CAWSKNSVTTEAFF
once,TRBJ1-2,TRBV19,-,TGTGCCAGTAGTATGCGGGGGAATCCCACCTTC,CASSMRGNPTF
-,TRBJ2-3,TRBV7-2,TRBD2,TGTGCCAGCAGCGGGACTAGCGGCACAGATACGCAGTATTTT,CASSGTSGTDTQYF
-,TRBJ2-2,TRBV7-9,-,TGTTCCAGCAGCTTCGATAGGAACACCGGGGAGCTGTTTTTT,CSSSFDRNTGELFF
-,TRBJ1-1,TRBV28,-,TGTGCCAGCCCCCCCATCAGGGGACTGAACACTGAAGCTTTCTTT,CASPPIRGLNTEAFF
-,TRBJ2-7,TRBV6-5,TRBD1,TGTGCCAGCAGTTTGGGACAGCACTACGAGCAGTACTTC,CASSLGQHYEQYF
-,TRBJ2-5,TRBV7-2,TRBD2,TGTGCCAGCAGCCCCACGGGACTAGCAGGGGTAGTGACCCAGTACTTC,CASSPTGLAGVVTQYF
once,TRBJ1-1,TRBV18,-,TGTGCCAGCTCCCACAGAAACTCTGAAGCTTTCTTT,CASSHRNSEAFF
-,TRBJ2-3,TRBV6-5,TRBD2,TGTGCCAGCAGTGCACCGGGACTAGCGGCAGATACGCAGTATTTT,CASSAPGLAADTQYF
-,TRBJ1-6,TRBV28,TRBD1,TGTGCCAGCAGACCGCCGGGACAGGTGAATTCACCCCTCCACTTT,CASRPPGQVNSPLHF
once,TRBJ2-6,TRBV4-1,-,TGCGCCAGCAGCCAATATGCAGGTGGGGCCAACGTCCTGACTTTC,CASSQYAGGANVLTF
-,TRBJ1-2,TRBV7-2,TRBD1,TGTGCCAGCAGAGGGACAGGGGGCTATGGCTACACCTTC,CASRGTGGYGYTF
-,TRBJ1-1,TRBV18,-,TGTGCCAGCTCACACGGGAGTCTTACAGAAGCTTTCTTT,CASSHGSLTEAFF
-,TRBJ1-4,TRBV7-9,-,TGTGCCAGCAGCAGGGGAGGTGAAAAACTGTTTTTT,CASSRGGEKLFF
-,TRBJ1-1,TRBV6-5,-,TGTGCCAGCAGCCTTACGACACTGAACACTGAAGCTTTCTTT,CASSLTTLNTEAFF
-,TRBJ1-1,TRBV6-1,-,TGTGCCAGCAGTGAACCAGGTAGAGGGCTGAACACTGAAGCTTTCTTT,CASSEPGRGLNTEAFF
-,TRBJ1-1,TRBV2,-,TGTGCCAGCACGAGGGACACCAACACTGAAGCTTTCTTT,CASTRDTNTEAFF
-,TRBJ2-5,TRBV2,-,TGTGCCAGCAGTTCGTACCAAGAGACCCAGTACTTC,CASSSYQETQYF
-,TRBJ2-5,TRBV2,TRBD2,TGTGCCACCGAGACTAGCCCCGGGGAGACCCAGTACTTC,CATETSPGETQYF
-,TRBJ2-3,TRBV9,TRBD1,TGTGCCAGCAGCGTAGGACAGGGAAGCACAGATACGCAGTATTTT,CASSVGQGSTDTQYF
-,TRBJ1-1,TRBV19,-,TGTGCCAGTAGTACTTCGGAGAGCGCTGAAGCTTTCTTT,CASSTSESAEAFF
-,TRBJ1-6,TRBV4-1,TRBD1,TGCGCCAGCAGCCAAGAGGAGGGGACAGTGCTCCTCCACTTT,CASSQEEGTVLLHF
-,TRBJ1-4,TRBV4-1,-,TGCGCCAGCAGCCAAGCCCAGGAAGAAAAACTGTTTTTT,CASSQAQEEKLFF
-,TRBJ1-2,TRBV5-6,TRBD1,TGTGCCAGCAGCCGTCCGGGACAGGGTAATGGCTACACCTTC,CASSRPGQGNGYTF
-,TRBJ2-3,TRBV11-3,TRBD1,TGTGCCAGCAGCTTAGACGGACAGGGGGCTGGAGATACGCAGTATTTT,CASSLDGQGAGDTQYF
-,TRBJ1-2,TRBV4-1,-,TGCGCCAGCAGCCAAGAAGGAGAGGGTTATGGCTACACCTTC,CASSQEGEGYGYTF
-,TRBJ2-1,TRBV11-2,TRBD2,TGTGCCAGCAGCTTAGAGCGGGGGGGCAATGAGCAGTTCTTC,CASSLERGGNEQFF
-,TRBJ1-1,TRBV7-2,TRBD1,TGTGCCAGCAGCCCATGGGACAGGGGGGGGACTGAAGCTTTCTTT,CASSPWDRGGTEAFF
-,TRBJ2-1,TRBV5-1,-,TGCGCCAGCAGCTTTGGTCTAGCGGGTGCCATAGGGGGCGAGCAGTTCTTC,CASSFGLAGAIGGEQFF